This T cell receptor (beta chain) was captured by sequencing in a study of T cell repertoires in cytomegalovirus infection. Across the whole study: Selection of CMV epitopes for the study included recently identified HLA-C-restricted and well-studied HLA-B-restricted ones. Matching HLA type and CMV infection were both indicated by public TCR beta signatures. Study-level points and caveats: Cumulative frequency of public TCR beta families picked out carriers of CMV plus the relevant HLA.

TCRdb re-analysed the reads in MiXCR, keeping a single row per CDR3 protein. The sample records tens of thousands of distinct CDR3 sequences, around a fifth being singletons. V shed 6 bases and J 7 bases; nucleotides not matched to a gene: 8. This CDR3 has 14 residues. Germline CDR1 and CDR2: SGHNT and YENEEA. Concerning this clonotype: Its cognate antigen is unknown.

This sequence joins TRBV11-3 and TRBJ2-1, with TRBD2 matching over 8 bases. The receptor's source is a human donor in good health (CMV status not recorded). Some clones in this sample may be carry-over from other donors' samples. The specimen was CD8+ T cells from cultured PBMCs, collected from culture after CMV antigen stimulation. The CDR3: CASSRGGGGNEQFF. CDR3 DNA: TGTGCCAGCAGTCGGGGGGGGGGAGGAAATGAGCAGTTCTTC.